Judged by abundance, the clone carrying this T cell receptor beta chain is medium-sized. This entry is derived from a study of immune reconstitution after stem cell transplant in scleroderma. The CDR3 consists of 16 residues. Trimming cost V 2 bases and J 1 base; bases outside gene matches: 8. CDR1 and CDR2 from the germline V gene are DFQATT and SNEGSKA (reference sequence). TCRdb re-derived calls from the RT-PCR reads in MiXCR, one entry per CDR3 protein. The table has about 5,600 distinct CDR3 sequences, 7% to 9% seen once; the top ten hold 10%. This material was obtained before or after autologous hematopoietic stem cell transplantation (not recorded which). This clonotype originated in a male donor with systemic sclerosis. V gene TRBV20-1 combines with J gene TRBJ2-3; 8 bases are a match to TRBD1. The CDR3 DNA sequence: TGCAGTGCTAGATACATACAGGGGGGAGGCACAGATACGCAGTATTTT. This codes for CSARYIQGGGTDTQYF.